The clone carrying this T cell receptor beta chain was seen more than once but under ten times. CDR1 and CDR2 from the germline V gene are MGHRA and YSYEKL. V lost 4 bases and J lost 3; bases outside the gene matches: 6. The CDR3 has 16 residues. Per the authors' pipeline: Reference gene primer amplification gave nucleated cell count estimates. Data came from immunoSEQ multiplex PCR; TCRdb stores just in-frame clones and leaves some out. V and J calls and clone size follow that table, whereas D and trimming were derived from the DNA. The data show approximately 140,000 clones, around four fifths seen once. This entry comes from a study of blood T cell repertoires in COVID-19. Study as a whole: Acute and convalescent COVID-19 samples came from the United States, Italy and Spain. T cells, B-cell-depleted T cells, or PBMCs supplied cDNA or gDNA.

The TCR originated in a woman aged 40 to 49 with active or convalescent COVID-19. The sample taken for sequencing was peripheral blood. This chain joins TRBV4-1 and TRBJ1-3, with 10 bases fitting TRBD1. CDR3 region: CASSPPGQGYGNTIYF. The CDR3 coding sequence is TGCGCCAGCAGCCCGCCGGGACAGGGGTATGGAAACACCATATATTTT.